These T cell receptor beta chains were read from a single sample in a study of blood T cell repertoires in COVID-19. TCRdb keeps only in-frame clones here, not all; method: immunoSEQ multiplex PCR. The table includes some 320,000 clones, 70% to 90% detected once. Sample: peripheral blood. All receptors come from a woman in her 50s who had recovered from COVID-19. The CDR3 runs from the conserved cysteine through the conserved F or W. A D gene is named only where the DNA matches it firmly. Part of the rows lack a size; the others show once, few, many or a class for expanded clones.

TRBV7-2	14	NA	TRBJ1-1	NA	CASSPPGGGTEAFF	TGTGCCAGCAGCCCTCCGGGAGGGGGCACTGAAGCTTTCTTT
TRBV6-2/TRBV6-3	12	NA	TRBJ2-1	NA	CASSWRLPEQFF	TGTGCCAGCAGTTGGCGACTTCCTGAGCAGTTCTTC
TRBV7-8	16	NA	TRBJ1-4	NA	CASSRDYGGANEKLFF	TGTGCCAGCAGCCGAGATTACGGGGGGGCTAATGAAAAACTGTTTTTT
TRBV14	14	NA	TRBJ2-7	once	CASSPSAGGHEQYF	TGTGCCAGCAGCCCCTCCGCAGGAGGGCACGAGCAGTACTTC
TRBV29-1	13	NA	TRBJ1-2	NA	CSVADRVNYGYTF	TGCAGCGTCGCCGACAGAGTTAACTATGGCTACACCTTC
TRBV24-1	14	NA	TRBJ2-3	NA	CATSDLARSDTQYF	TGTGCCACCAGTGACCTAGCGCGCTCAGATACGCAGTATTTT
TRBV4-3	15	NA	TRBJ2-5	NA	CASSSNRDNQETQYF	TGCGCCAGCAGCTCGAACCGGGACAACCAAGAGACCCAGTACTTC
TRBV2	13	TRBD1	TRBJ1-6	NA	CASSGQGNSPLHF	TGTGCCAGCAGTGGACAGGGGAATTCACCCCTCCACTTT
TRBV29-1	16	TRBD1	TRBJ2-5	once	CSVEGSGTGGIGTQYF	TGCAGCGTCGAAGGTTCCGGGACAGGGGGCATCGGGACCCAGTACTTC
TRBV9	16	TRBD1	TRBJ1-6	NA	CASSRRGDRVNSPLHF	TGTGCCAGCAGCCGCCGGGGGGACAGGGTTAATTCACCCCTCCACTTT
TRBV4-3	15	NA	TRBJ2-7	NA	CASSPQLENYYEQYF	TGCGCCAGCAGCCCTCAGTTGGAGAACTACTACGAGCAGTACTTC
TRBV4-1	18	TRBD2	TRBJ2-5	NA	CASTRGTSGAGGQETQYF	TGCGCCAGCACCCGAGGGACTAGCGGGGCTGGTGGGCAAGAGACCCAGTACTTC
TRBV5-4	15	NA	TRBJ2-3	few	CASSLTSGVADTQYF	TGTGCCAGCAGCTTGACTTCAGGGGTCGCAGATACGCAGTATTTT
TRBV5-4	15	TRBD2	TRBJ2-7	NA	CASSPSGRHAYEQYF	TGTGCCAGCAGCCCGAGCGGGAGGCATGCCTACGAGCAGTACTTC
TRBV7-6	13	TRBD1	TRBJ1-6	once	CASSPDRDSPLHF	TGTGCCAGCAGTCCCGACAGGGATTCACCCCTCCACTTT
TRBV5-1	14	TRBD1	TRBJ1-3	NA	CASSQQGTGNTIYF	TGCGCCAGCAGTCAACAGGGGACTGGAAACACCATATATTTT
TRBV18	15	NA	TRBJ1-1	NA	CASSPPQQLNTEAFF	TGTGCCAGCTCTCCCCCCCAACAGCTGAACACTGAAGCTTTCTTT
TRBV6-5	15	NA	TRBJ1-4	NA	CASRPLGARNEKLFF	TGTGCCAGCAGGCCCTTGGGGGCCCGTAATGAAAAACTGTTTTTT
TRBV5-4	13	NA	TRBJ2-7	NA	CASRTRSSYEQYF	TGTGCCAGCAGGACGAGGAGCTCCTACGAGCAGTACTTC
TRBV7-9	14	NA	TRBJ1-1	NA	CASSSGVIRTEAFF	TGTGCCAGCAGCTCAGGGGTTATCCGCACTGAAGCTTTCTTT
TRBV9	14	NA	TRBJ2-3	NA	CASSVPGSTDTQYF	TGTGCCAGCAGCGTTCCGGGGAGCACAGATACGCAGTATTTT
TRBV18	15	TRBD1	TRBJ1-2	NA	CASSEGTAGNYGYTF	TGTGCCAGCTCCGAAGGGACAGCCGGGAACTATGGCTACACCTTC
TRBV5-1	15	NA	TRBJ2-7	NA	CASSGGTWRLDEQYF	TGCGCCAGCAGCGGGGGGACTTGGAGATTAGACGAGCAGTACTTC